Following are 27 T cell receptor beta chains from one sample sequenced in a study of blood T cell repertoires in COVID-19. The protocol was immunoSEQ multiplex PCR, while the TCRdb copy is restricted to in-frame clones and leaves out a portion. The sample comprises around 160,000 clones, about 90% of which are singletons, and less than 3% rests with the top ten. The material sequenced was peripheral blood. The source of these receptors is a man in his 60s with acute or convalescent COVID-19.

This clone was observed a handful of times. The chain carries TRBV6-5 and TRBJ2-3; D perhaps matches TRBD1 (5 bases). The CDR3 length is 13 residues. The germline gives CDR1 MNHEY, CDR2 SVGAGI. V was clipped by 3 bases and J by 2 bases, with 6 bases between them. CDR3 protein: CASSYGATDTQYF. In nucleotides, the CDR3 is TGTGCCAGCAGTTATGGGGCCACAGATACGCAGTATTTT.

The chain combines TRBV4-1 with TRBJ1-4, with a weak D call TRBD1 (6 bases). V gave up 1 base and J gave up 8 bases, with 14 bases separating them. The CDR3 has 15 residues. Germline CDR1 and CDR2: MGHRA and YSYEKL. In DNA, the CDR3 is TGCGCCAGCAGCCAAGCAACGGGGGGCCGAGAAAAACTGTTTTTT. Protein product: CASSQATGGREKLFF.

This chain joins TRBV10-3 and TRBJ1-1; 10 bases are a match to TRBD1. Germline V gives CDR1 ENHRY, CDR2 SYGVKD. The CDR3 is made up of 13 amino acids. V lost 7 bases, J lost 3 bases, and 2 bases stayed unmatched. The CDR3 DNA is TGTGCCATCACTGGACAGGGGGACACTGAAGCTTTCTTT. It is translated as CAITGQGDTEAFF.

This chain links TRBV4-2 with TRBJ2-7, with TRBD1 as a possible D gene (5 bases). CDR1 and CDR2 from the germline V gene are LGHNA and YNFKEQ. The V gene lost 4 bases and the J gene lost 2 bases, with 12 bases spanning the gap. The CDR3 consists of 14 residues. CDR3 sequence: CASSPGFNTYEQYF. The CDR3 nucleotides are TGTGCCAGCAGCCCAGGGTTTAACACCTACGAGCAGTACTTC.

This rearrangement joins TRBV12-3 or TRBV12-4 to TRBJ1-5, with D unresolved. CDR3 length: 13 amino acids. Trimming pared 3 bases from V and 4 bases from J, leaving 7 bases between. CDR3 in amino acids: CASSFRLNQPQHF. The CDR3 DNA is TGTGCCAGCAGTTTCAGGTTAAATCAGCCCCAGCATTTT.

The chain recombines TRBV5-5 with TRBJ1-1; no clear D gene. This CDR3 region has 16 residues. Trimming took 4 bases from V and 1 from J, leaving 17 bases between them. Germline V CDR1 and CDR2: SGHKS, YYEKEE (reference sequence). CDR3 sequence: CASSPQVVGRNTEAFF. CDR3 nucleotides: TGTGCCAGCAGCCCCCAAGTTGTCGGGAGGAACACTGAAGCTTTCTTT.

In this sample, this clone turned up once. This chain uses TRBV6-6 with TRBJ1-2; 11 nucleotides align to TRBD1. The germline V gene has CDR1 MNHNY and CDR2 SVGAGI (reference sequence). V gave up 5 bases and J gave up 0 bases; unmatched junction bases: 8. This CDR3 spans 17 amino acids. The CDR3 DNA is TGTGCCAGCAGTCCCGGACAGGGGGCGAGAGCTAACTATGGCTACACCTTC. This sequence encodes CASSPGQGARANYGYTF.

This chain connects TRBV18 to TRBJ2-2; D gene unclear. The germline V gene encodes CDR1 KGHSH and CDR2 LQKENI. CDR3 length: 14 amino acids. The V end was cut by 3 bases, the J end by 1 base, with 6 bases between. The DNA of the CDR3 is TGTGCCAGCTCACCCGTAGAGAACACCGGGGAGCTGTTTTTT. Translated, it gives CASSPVENTGELFF.

This chain joins TRBV4-3 and TRBJ1-1, with D maybe TRBD1 (6 bases). V lost 2 bases, J lost 0 bases, and 10 bases lay in between. The CDR3 is made up of 15 amino acids. Looked up from germline, CDR1 is LGHNA and CDR2 is YSLEER. The CDR3 DNA sequence: TGCGCCAGCAGCCAATTCCGGACAGTGAACACTGAAGCTTTCTTT. The encoded protein is CASSQFRTVNTEAFF.

The chain joins TRBV12-3 or TRBV12-4 to TRBJ1-6; D might be TRBD1 (6 bases). This CDR3 spans 13 amino acids. Trimming removed 4 bases at V and 8 bases at J, with 9 bases between. CDR3 protein: CASSSDSYSPLHF. CDR3 in DNA: TGTGCCAGCAGTTCGGACAGTTATTCACCCCTCCACTTT.

The V call is TRBV7-2, the J call TRBJ1-1, with 7 positions matching TRBD1. CDR3 size: 13 residues. Germline CDR1 is SGHTA and CDR2 is FQGNSA. J lost 6 bases, V lost 3 bases, and 4 bases had no gene match. The CDR3 protein is CASSFKGASEAFF. The CDR3 DNA follows: TGTGCCAGCAGCTTCAAGGGGGCCTCTGAAGCTTTCTTT.

The V call is TRBV14, the J call TRBJ1-2, with D possibly TRBD1 on 5 matching bases. Per germline, CDR1 SGHDN and CDR2 FVKESK. CDR3 length equals 15 residues. V lost 4 bases and J 3 bases, leaving 15 bases between the germline ends. CDR3 protein: CASSPRRGIDYGYTF. CDR3 in DNA: TGTGCCAGCAGCCCTCGTCGGGGGATCGACTATGGCTACACCTTC.

The chain has TRBV9 and TRBJ2-3, with D tentatively TRBD2 (7 bases). CDR1 and CDR2 (germline): SGDLS, YYNGEE. The CDR3 runs 16 residues. V was shortened by 0 bases and J by 1 base, with 12 bases between the two germline ends. As DNA, the CDR3 is TGTGCCAGCAGCGTAGGTTTAGGGGGGGGCACAGATACGCAGTATTTT. Translating it yields CASSVGLGGGTDTQYF.

The rearrangement joins TRBV5-1 to TRBJ1-3; 7 nucleotides line up with TRBD1. The V gene's germline CDR1 is SGHRS and CDR2 YFSETQ. The CDR3 sequence is 14 residues long. V trimming: 2 bases; J trimming: 4 bases; junction bases outside the gene matches: 3. The CDR3 loop is CASSLHRGGNTIYF. CDR3 nucleotides: TGCGCCAGCAGCTTACACAGGGGCGGAAACACCATATATTTT.

CDR3 in amino acids: CASSQSPAGASGELFF. In nucleotides, the CDR3 is TGTGCCAGCAGCCAAAGTCCGGCAGGGGCGTCCGGGGAGCTGTTTTTT. The rearrangement links TRBV3-1 (or the pseudogene TRBV3-2) to TRBJ2-2; possibly TRBD1 for D (6 bases). The V gene lost 2 bases and the J gene lost 6 bases, with 16 bases spanning the gap. The CDR3 sequence is 16 residues long. CDR1 is LGHDT, CDR2 YNNKEL, per germline (reference sequence).

The V and J genes are TRBV7-9 and TRBJ2-3; tentative D call: TRBD2 (5 bases). Germline loops: CDR1 SEHNR, CDR2 FQNEAQ (reference sequence). The V and J ends lost 7 bases and 0 bases respectively, with 14 bases between them. The CDR3 sequence is 15 residues long. CDR3 sequence: CASTPRGQSTDTQYF. The CDR3 nucleotides read TGTGCCAGCACCCCCCGCGGGCAGAGCACAGATACGCAGTATTTT.

A single count supports this clone. The rearrangement uses TRBV19 and TRBJ1-2, with D possibly TRBD1 on 6 matching bases. This CDR3 contains 14 residues. Trimming took 6 bases from V and 3 from J, leaving 14 bases between them. CDR1 is LNHDA, CDR2 SQIVND, per germline (reference sequence). The CDR3 sequence: CASRQTGDDYGYTF. The CDR3 bases are TGTGCCAGTAGGCAGACAGGAGATGACTATGGCTACACCTTC.

The chain recombines TRBV5-1 with TRBJ1-6; 11 bases are a match to TRBD1. The CDR3 is 15 amino acids. The J segment lost 6 bases and the V segment lost 2 bases, leaving 1 base of the junction unmatched. CDR1 is SGHRS and CDR2 is YFSETQ in the germline V gene. In nucleotides, the CDR3 is TGCGCCAGCAGCTTAGGACAGGGGGCTAATTCACCCCTCCACTTT. It encodes CASSLGQGANSPLHF.

This chain joins TRBV20-1 and TRBJ1-2; tentative D call: TRBD1 (6 bases). This CDR3 has 11 residues. V was shortened by 5 bases and J by 6 bases, with 10 bases between the two germline ends. Germline V gene lookup returns CDR1 DFQATT and CDR2 SNEGSKA (reference sequence). The CDR3 reads CSALKGDGYTF. CDR3 DNA sequence: TGCAGTGCTCTGAAGGGGGATGGCTACACCTTC.

This sequence joins TRBV5-1 and TRBJ1-2, with 7 bases lining up with TRBD1. J lost 4 bases, V lost 0 bases, and 6 bases had no gene match. Looked up from germline, CDR1 is SGHRS and CDR2 is YFSETQ. This CDR3 is built from 15 residues. The CDR3 loop reads CASSLGQGEGYGYTF. The DNA for the CDR3 is TGCGCCAGCAGCTTGGGGCAGGGGGAAGGCTATGGCTACACCTTC.

This chain uses TRBV2 with TRBJ2-3; perhaps TRBD1 as D (6 bases). Deletions cut 2 bases from V and 6 bases from J, with 21 bases between. The germline gives CDR1 SNHLY, CDR2 FYNNEI. The CDR3 sequence is 17 residues long. CDR3 protein: CASSEPPGDLFSDTQYF. CDR3 nucleotides: TGTGCCAGCAGTGAACCCCCAGGGGACCTCTTTTCGGATACGCAGTATTTT.

The V gene is TRBV6-6, the J gene TRBJ1-6; D not certain. Trimming pared 6 bases from V and 2 bases from J, leaving 11 bases between. CDR3 length: 15 amino acids. The V gene's germline CDR1 is MNHNY and CDR2 SVGAGI (reference sequence). The CDR3 region is CASRPGEAYNSPLHF. The CDR3 DNA follows: TGTGCCAGCAGACCCGGGGAGGCCTATAATTCACCCCTCCACTTT.

This chain joins TRBV7-9 and TRBJ1-1, with TRBD1 identical over 7 bases. Germline CDR1 SEHNR, CDR2 FQNEAQ (reference sequence). The CDR3 loop spans 15 amino acids. Trimming removed 5 bases from V and 4 bases from J; junction bases left unmatched: 10. The CDR3 loop is CASSPTGARVTEAFF. CDR3 nucleotide sequence: TGTGCCAGCAGCCCAACAGGGGCGCGGGTCACTGAAGCTTTCTTT.

The chain uses TRBV30 and TRBJ1-6, with 8 bases matching TRBD1. CDR1 is GTSNPN, CDR2 SVGIG, per germline (reference sequence). V shed 2 bases and J 1 base; nucleotides not matched to a gene: 1. The CDR3 is made up of 15 amino acids. The CDR3 loop reads CAWSTGGSYNSPLHF. In DNA form, the CDR3 reads TGTGCCTGGAGTACAGGGGGATCCTATAATTCACCCCTCCACTTT. Based on the CDR3 plus reference TRBV30 and TRBJ1-6, the full variable domain is SQTIHQWPATLVQPVGSPLSLECTVEGTSNPNLYWYRQAAGRGLQLLFYSVGIGQISSEVPQNLSASRPQDRQFILSSKKLLLSDSGFYLCAWSTGGSYNSPLHFGNGTRLTVT.

The rearrangement uses TRBV5-6 and TRBJ1-2; D perhaps matches TRBD1 (6 bases). Trimming removed 4 bases at V and 3 bases at J, with 13 bases between. Germline V gene lookup returns CDR1 SGHDT and CDR2 YYEEEE. The CDR3 length is 14 residues. The CDR3 DNA reads as TGTGCCAGCAGCCCGACGGACAGATACTATGGCTACACCTTC. This sequence encodes CASSPTDRYYGYTF. Supplemented by reference TRBV5-6 and TRBJ1-2, the full variable domain reads DAGVTQSPTHLIKTRGQQVTLRCSPKSGHDTVSWYQQALGQGPQFIFQYYEEEERQRGNFPDRFSGHQFPNYSSELNVNALLLGDSALYLCASSPTDRYYGYTFGSGTRLTVV.

The count of this clone is one. The chain is built from TRBV6-5 and TRBJ2-7; unclear D gene. Trimming pared 5 bases from V and 0 bases from J, leaving 8 bases between. The germline V gene has CDR1 MNHEY and CDR2 SVGAGI. The CDR3 totals 13 residues. The CDR3 DNA follows: TGTGCCAGCAGTCATCCCAACTCCTACGAGCAGTACTTC. Translating it yields CASSHPNSYEQYF.

The chain links TRBV5-1 to TRBJ2-2; D is unresolved. The CDR3 loop spans 12 amino acids. Trimming shortened V by 8 bases and J by 1 base, and 6 bases separated the two germline ends. Germline loops: CDR1 SGHRS, CDR2 YFSETQ. The CDR3 here is CASSVNTGELFF. Written as DNA, the CDR3 is TGCGCCAGTTCAGTGAACACCGGGGAGCTGTTTTTT.